The 3 T cell receptor beta chains below all came from one sample that was sequenced in a study of blood T cell repertoires in COVID-19. The data were produced by immunoSEQ multiplex PCR, yet TCRdb's version contains in-frame clones alone and is incomplete. The sample consists of more than 150,000 clones, about 80% of them appearing once. The sample taken for sequencing was PBMCs or T cells enriched from blood (not recorded which). All receptors come from a man aged 55 to 70 who had been exposed to COVID-19.

This clone was picked up many times. This chain joins TRBV5-1 and TRBJ1-3; D is undetermined. The V end lost 0 bases, the J end lost 0 bases, and 7 bases lay between the germline ends. Germline CDR1 reads SGHRS; CDR2 reads YFSETQ. This CDR3 is 15 amino acids long. The CDR3 spells CASSLAGSSGNTIYF. Written as DNA, the CDR3 is TGCGCCAGCAGCTTGGCGGGGAGCTCTGGAAACACCATATATTTT. The full variable domain, completed using reference TRBV5-1 and TRBJ1-3, is KAGVTQTPRYLIKTRGQQVTLSCSPISGHRSVSWYQQTPGQGLQFLFEYFSETQRNKGNFPGRFSGRQFSNSRSEMNVSTLELGDSALYLCASSLAGSSGNTIYFGEGSWLTVV.

The chain couples TRBV19 to TRBJ2-1; 7 nucleotides match TRBD2. V dropped 10 bases and J dropped 3; count of bases not matched to a gene: 6. This CDR3 spans 13 amino acids. Germline CDR1 LNHDA, CDR2 SQIVND (reference sequence). The CDR3 DNA sequence: TGTGCCACCCTCCAGCGGGACTACAATGAGCAGTTCTTC. Encoded protein: CATLQRDYNEQFF.

The rearrangement uses TRBV5-4 and TRBJ2-1; 8 positions match TRBD2. This CDR3 spans 15 amino acids. CDR1 and CDR2 (germline): SGHNT, YYREEE (reference sequence). J gave up 3 bases and V 3 bases, and 5 bases lay outside the gene matches. The CDR3 here is CASSYTSGFYNEQFF. CDR3 nucleotide sequence: TGTGCCAGCAGCTACACTAGCGGCTTCTACAATGAGCAGTTCTTC.